A selection of T cell receptor beta chains follows, all from one sample in a study of blood T cell repertoires in COVID-19. Here immunoSEQ multiplex PCR was the method, and the copy in TCRdb shows in-frame clones only, minus some. The sample includes fewer than 350,000 clones, around 85% seen only once; the top ten take about 2%. Source material: PBMCs or T cells enriched from blood (not recorded which). All receptors come from a woman in her 30s who had been exposed to COVID-19. Each CDR3 is given without its conserved first and last residue. The order of the fields is CDR3 protein, V gene, J gene.

CDR3 protein: ASSGNGGLSTDTQY
V gene: TRBV5-6
J gene: TRBJ2-3

CDR3 protein: ASRCSGVYFGNEQF
V gene: TRBV6-8
J gene: TRBJ2-1

CDR3 protein: ASSVGLAASSYNEQF
V gene: TRBV5-4
J gene: TRBJ2-1

CDR3 protein: ASSLAVAIPAYEQY
V gene: TRBV5-6
J gene: TRBJ2-7

CDR3 protein: ASSRTGKSPLH
V gene: TRBV28
J gene: TRBJ1-6

CDR3 protein: ASSSTVSNQPQH
V gene: TRBV7-2
J gene: TRBJ1-5

CDR3 protein: ASSPNLASYEQY
V gene: TRBV9
J gene: TRBJ2-7

CDR3 protein: ASSLIAGVGNEQF
V gene: TRBV7-3
J gene: TRBJ2-1

CDR3 protein: ASGGSSGKREQY
V gene: TRBV28
J gene: TRBJ2-7

CDR3 protein: ASSLLRLANTGELF
V gene: TRBV7-2
J gene: TRBJ2-2